Presented here are 13 T cell receptor beta chains from one specimen sequenced in a study of blood T cell repertoires in COVID-19 (dated by TCRdb to about 2020). The library was prepared using the immunoSEQ multiplex PCR assay. In TCRdb, the immuneACCESS table is reduced to in-frame sequences with V and J assigned. These tables do not hold every clone; where another copy was compared, an unresolved V gene accounts for under half, and the others remain unexplained. The sample table contains about 270,000 clones; only one count was recorded for 70% to 90% of them. Clones ranked in the top ten supply approximately 2.3% of the sample. Specimen: peripheral blood. Every receptor here comes from a woman aged 50 to 60 with acute or convalescent COVID-19.

V gene TRBV28 combines with J gene TRBJ1-1; D not certain. V was pared by 8 bases and J by 4 bases, with 14 bases between. Per germline, CDR1 MDHEN and CDR2 SYDVKM. The CDR3 is 13 amino acids. CDR3 coding DNA: TGTGCCAGCTCGGTTCTTGATTCCACTGAAGCTTTCTTT. Encoded protein: CASSVLDSTEAFF.

V gene TRBV7-2 combines with J gene TRBJ2-7; D uncertain. V lost 5 bases and J lost 0, with 14 bases in between. The CDR3 covers 15 residues. Germline lookup yields CDR1 SGHTA and CDR2 FQGNSA. The CDR3 DNA sequence: TGTGCCAGCAGCCCCGAGAGCGCGAACTCCTACGAGCAGTACTTC. As protein: CASSPESANSYEQYF.

The CDR3 DNA follows: TGCGCCAGCAGCCCGGATACAGGGAGCAATCAGCCCCAGCATTTT. Encoded protein: CASSPDTGSNQPQHF. The V and J genes are TRBV5-1 and TRBJ1-5; possible D gene TRBD1, 6 bases. Deletions cut 4 bases from V and 1 base from J, with 12 bases between. This CDR3 is 15 amino acids long. Germline CDR1 reads SGHRS; CDR2 reads YFSETQ.

Concerning this clone: Other DNA sequences in the sample encode the same CDR3. The chain uses TRBV6-5 and TRBJ1-1; perhaps TRBD1 as D (5 bases). The V end was cut by 0 bases, the J end by 7 bases, with 6 bases between. The CDR3 covers 12 residues. Germline V gene lookup returns CDR1 MNHEY and CDR2 SVGAGI. In DNA, the CDR3 is TGTGCCAGCAGTTACTCGGGGGGTGAAGCTTTCTTT. Translated: CASSYSGGEAFF.

In this sample, this clone turned up a few times. The chain uses TRBV28 and TRBJ2-7; D call uncertain. Germline-derived CDR1 and CDR2 are MDHEN and SYDVKM. Trimming removed 3 bases from V and 3 bases from J, with 6 bases in between. The CDR3 totals 12 residues. The chain's CDR3 is CASSFQNYEQYF. In DNA form, the CDR3 reads TGTGCCAGCAGTTTTCAGAACTACGAGCAGTACTTC.

V and J are TRBV29-1 and TRBJ2-7; 7 bases are shared with TRBD2. Trimming took 1 base from V and 5 from J; bases not matched to a gene: 8. Per germline, CDR1 SQVTM and CDR2 ANQGSEA. The CDR3 covers 14 residues. The CDR3 DNA follows: TGCAGCGTTGAAGGGCTCGGGAGGAGAAACGAGCAGTACTTC. Translated: CSVEGLGRRNEQYF.

This clone was seen more than once but under ten times. The genes are TRBV15 and TRBJ1-2; D unresolved. The germline V and J ends were trimmed by 0 bases and 4 bases, with 12 bases remaining between them. This CDR3 has 15 amino acids. Germline loops: CDR1 LNHNV, CDR2 YYDKDF (reference sequence). CDR3 nucleotides: TGTGCCACCAGCAGAGAAGATCAGGTGCTCTATGGCTACACCTTC. It yields the protein CATSREDQVLYGYTF.

The chain joins TRBV24-1 to TRBJ2-1, with TRBD2 matching 9 bases. Germline V gene data show CDR1 as KGHDR and CDR2 as SFDVKD. This CDR3 has 15 amino acids. With 8 bases clipped from V and 8 bases from J, the junction kept 12 bases outside the gene matches. The chain's CDR3 is CATTGETAGGYEQFF. The CDR3 nucleotides are TGTGCCACCACCGGGGAGACAGCGGGAGGATATGAGCAGTTCTTC.

This clone showed up just once. The chain couples TRBV6-6 to TRBJ2-1, with 8 bases matching TRBD2. With 10 bases clipped from V and 6 bases from J, the junction kept 11 bases outside the gene matches. Germline loops: CDR1 MNHNY, CDR2 SVGAGI (reference sequence). The CDR3 covers 14 residues. CDR3 region: CATIPGGGLNEQFF. Written as DNA, the CDR3 is TGTGCCACCATACCCGGGGGGGGGCTCAATGAGCAGTTCTTC.

This clone was detected only once. This sequence joins TRBV7-2 and TRBJ1-2; a possible D gene is TRBD1 (6 bases). The CDR3 runs 14 residues. In germline, CDR1 is SGHTA, CDR2 FQGNSA. Trimming pared 3 bases from V and 13 bases from J, leaving 21 bases between. The CDR3 region has the DNA TGTGCCAGCAGCTTGGTCTTACAGGGAGGGGTGGGCACCTTC. This sequence encodes CASSLVLQGGVGTF.

CDR3 sequence (DNA): TGTGCCAGCAGTAACGAGGGTGACGAGCAGTACTTC. Its translation: CASSNEGDEQYF. The rearrangement joins TRBV6-5 to TRBJ2-7; possible D gene TRBD2, 5 bases. Between the trimmed V and J ends, which lost 5 bases and 5 bases, there was a span of 10 bases. This CDR3 contains 12 residues. Germline values: CDR1 MNHEY, CDR2 SVGAGI.

This chain joins TRBV5-1 and TRBJ2-1; D is perhaps TRBD1 (6 bases). V was cut by 0 bases and J by 6 bases, with 7 bases left in between. This CDR3 comprises 13 residues. Germline V lookup: CDR1 SGHRS, CDR2 YFSETQ. The DNA of the CDR3 is TGCGCCAGCAGCTTGGCAGGGGTCAATGAGCAGTTCTTC. Translated, it gives CASSLAGVNEQFF.

This clone was recorded once. The chain couples TRBV7-2 to TRBJ1-4; possibly TRBD1 for D (6 bases). The V gene lost 5 bases and the J gene lost 4 bases, with 14 bases spanning the gap. The CDR3 runs 15 residues. CDR1 and CDR2 from the germline V gene are SGHTA and FQGNSA. CDR3 nucleotides: TGTGCCAGCAGCCCACACAGGGTAATTAATGAAAAACTGTTTTTT. It codes for CASSPHRVINEKLFF.